Listed below are T cell receptor beta chains from one sample, sequenced in a study of identical twins' blood T cells. Via MiXCR, TCRdb re-called the 5' RACE reads, giving one row per CDR3 protein. Of 400,000 or so distinct CDR3 sequences listed, roughly 28% are singletons. Sequenced material: PBMCs. These receptors all stem from a woman between 18 and 49 years old in good health. CDR3s include the opening cysteine and the closing phenylalanine or tryptophan. Each record gives: J gene, clone size, V gene, D gene, CDR3 protein, CDR3 DNA. D genes are given only for firm matches. Only some rows state a clone size, as once, few, many or a class for expanded clones.

j_gene: TRBJ1-5
abundance: once
v_gene: TRBV7-8
d_gene: NA
CDR3aa: CASSSLGTVNQPQHF
CDR3nt: TGTGCCAGCAGCTCCCTCGGGACCGTTAATCAGCCCCAGCATTTT

j_gene: TRBJ2-3
abundance: NA
v_gene: TRBV7-2
d_gene: NA
CDR3aa: CASSLTAVSTDTQYF
CDR3nt: TGTGCCAGCAGCTTGACAGCGGTTAGCACAGATACGCAGTATTTT

j_gene: TRBJ2-2
abundance: NA
v_gene: TRBV12-5
d_gene: NA
CDR3aa: CASGPNHVENTGELFF
CDR3nt: TGTGCTAGTGGTCCAAACCATGTGGAGAACACCGGGGAGCTGTTTTTT

j_gene: TRBJ2-2
abundance: few
v_gene: TRBV6-1
d_gene: TRBD1
CDR3aa: CASLSRNRGSGGELFF
CDR3nt: TGTGCCAGCCTAAGCAGGAACAGGGGCTCTGGAGGGGAGCTGTTTTTT

j_gene: TRBJ1-2
abundance: few
v_gene: TRBV7-2
d_gene: TRBD1
CDR3aa: CASSSYGQGEYTF
CDR3nt: TGTGCCAGCAGCTCTTATGGACAGGGCGAGTACACCTTC

j_gene: TRBJ1-1
abundance: many
v_gene: TRBV29-1
d_gene: NA
CDR3aa: CSHFGVKPEAFF
CDR3nt: TGCAGCCACTTTGGGGTAAAACCTGAAGCTTTCTTT

j_gene: TRBJ2-2
abundance: NA
v_gene: TRBV3-1
d_gene: NA
CDR3aa: CASSQWGLNTGELFF
CDR3nt: TGTGCCAGCAGCCAATGGGGACTCAACACCGGGGAGCTGTTTTTT

j_gene: TRBJ1-5
abundance: few
v_gene: TRBV19
d_gene: NA
CDR3aa: CASSPHRQPQHF
CDR3nt: TGTGCCAGTAGTCCCCATCGACAGCCCCAGCATTTT

j_gene: TRBJ2-5
abundance: many
v_gene: TRBV29-1
d_gene: NA
CDR3aa: CSVFSQLRETQYF
CDR3nt: TGCAGCGTGTTCAGCCAACTCCGGGAGACCCAGTACTTC

j_gene: TRBJ2-1
abundance: NA
v_gene: TRBV6-2/TRBV6-3
d_gene: NA
CDR3aa: CASSSYDLSGEYNEQFF
CDR3nt: TGTGCCAGCAGTTCATACGATCTTAGCGGAGAATACAATGAGCAGTTCTTC

j_gene: TRBJ2-1
abundance: few
v_gene: TRBV7-9
d_gene: NA
CDR3aa: CASSLLGRPSYNEQFF
CDR3nt: TGTGCCAGCAGCTTATTAGGTCGCCCCTCCTACAATGAGCAGTTCTTC

j_gene: TRBJ1-3
abundance: few
v_gene: TRBV4-2
d_gene: NA
CDR3aa: CASSREVSGNTIYF
CDR3nt: TGTGCCAGCAGCCGGGAGGTCTCTGGAAACACCATATATTTT

j_gene: TRBJ1-5
abundance: NA
v_gene: TRBV2
d_gene: NA
CDR3aa: CASGPKETQHF
CDR3nt: TGTGCCAGCGGGCCAAAAGAAACCCAGCATTTT

j_gene: TRBJ1-1
abundance: NA
v_gene: TRBV12-3/TRBV12-4
d_gene: NA
CDR3aa: CASSLAQHNTEAFF
CDR3nt: TGTGCCAGCAGTTTAGCCCAACACAACACTGAAGCTTTCTTT

j_gene: TRBJ1-2
abundance: NA
v_gene: TRBV3-1
d_gene: NA
CDR3aa: CASSQRGDYGYTF
CDR3nt: TGTGCCAGCAGCCAACGGGGGGACTATGGCTACACCTTC

j_gene: TRBJ1-1
abundance: many
v_gene: TRBV29-1
d_gene: NA
CDR3aa: CSVGQMNTEAFF
CDR3nt: TGCAGCGTCGGACAGATGAACACTGAAGCTTTCTTT

j_gene: TRBJ1-3
abundance: NA
v_gene: TRBV4-1
d_gene: NA
CDR3aa: CASSAGGRPLSGNTIYF
CDR3nt: TGCGCCAGCAGCGCCGGGGGTAGACCGCTCTCTGGAAACACCATATATTTT

j_gene: TRBJ1-4
abundance: few
v_gene: TRBV2
d_gene: TRBD1
CDR3aa: CASEWTQGVGEKLFF
CDR3nt: TGTGCCAGCGAATGGACACAGGGGGTCGGGGAAAAACTGTTTTTT

j_gene: TRBJ1-1
abundance: NA
v_gene: TRBV5-1
d_gene: NA
CDR3aa: CASSFLVNTEAFF
CDR3nt: TGCGCCAGCAGCTTCCTAGTGAACACTGAAGCTTTCTTT

j_gene: TRBJ2-3
abundance: few
v_gene: TRBV5-1
d_gene: NA
CDR3aa: CASSLAGLRTDTQYF
CDR3nt: TGCGCCAGCAGCTTGGCAGGGTTGAGGACAGATACGCAGTATTTT

j_gene: TRBJ1-6
abundance: NA
v_gene: TRBV7-9
d_gene: NA
CDR3aa: CASSPQGLLVNSPLHF
CDR3nt: TGTGCCAGCAGCCCACAAGGTTTATTAGTAAATTCACCCCTCCACTTT

j_gene: TRBJ1-1
abundance: NA
v_gene: TRBV20-1
d_gene: NA
CDR3aa: CSASGGGPEAFF
CDR3nt: TGCAGTGCTTCCGGGGGGGGGCCGGAAGCTTTCTTT